A selection of T cell receptor beta chains follows, all from one sample in a study of control samples from healthy donors and cancer patients. Repertoires were generated with immunoSEQ multiplex PCR, while TCRdb's copy carries only in-frame clones and drops some. The repertoire holds tens of thousands of clones, with 80% to 95% as singletons. Sequencing used blood. Source of these receptors: a woman aged 50 to 60 in good health. Both conserved end residues are part of each CDR3. The D gene is left open where the match is weak. Only some rows state a clone size, as once, few, many or a class for expanded clones.

clone size,D gene,V gene,J gene,CDR3 DNA,CDR3 protein
NA,TRBD2,TRBV5-8,TRBJ2-1,TGTGCCAGCAGCTTGGGGCTAGCGGGGAGCTCCTACAATGAGCAGTTCTTC,CASSLGLAGSSYNEQFF
NA,NA,TRBV24-1,TRBJ2-1,TGTGCCACCAGTGATCCGACGCCGACAGTGGGGTCCTACAATGAGCAGTTCTTC,CATSDPTPTVGSYNEQFF
NA,NA,TRBV28,TRBJ1-2,TGTGCCAGCAGTTTACCGGACCCTGGGTATGGCTACACCTTC,CASSLPDPGYGYTF
once,TRBD2,TRBV5-1,TRBJ2-5,TGCGCCAGCAGCTTGGAAGTAGCGGGGGGCCCGTACCAAGAGACCCAGTACTTC,CASSLEVAGGPYQETQYF
NA,NA,TRBV24-1,TRBJ2-7,TGTGCCACCCAGGGTGACTCCTACGAGCAGTACTTC,CATQGDSYEQYF
NA,TRBD1,TRBV18,TRBJ2-7,TGTGCCAGCTCACCGGCCGGGACAGGGTCCCACGAGCAGTACTTC,CASSPAGTGSHEQYF
once,TRBD1,TRBV30,TRBJ1-6,TGTGCCTGGGCACCGGGACAGGGCGAAAATTCACCCCTCCACTTT,CAWAPGQGENSPLHF
NA,NA,TRBV7-2,TRBJ2-5,TGTGCCAGCAGCTTTTCCCGGGAGACCCAGTACTTC,CASSFSRETQYF
NA,NA,TRBV7-3,TRBJ2-7,TGTGCCAGCAGCCTCCGGGCCTCGGCCCCCTACGAGCAGTACTTC,CASSLRASAPYEQYF
NA,TRBD1,TRBV7-3,TRBJ1-2,TGTGCCAGCAGCGAGGGACAGGGGGGTGGCTACACCTTC,CASSEGQGGGYTF
NA,NA,TRBV18,TRBJ2-1,TGTGCCAGCTCACCTGCCCAGCAGCTTAGTGAGCAGTTCTTC,CASSPAQQLSEQFF
NA,NA,TRBV12-3/TRBV12-4,TRBJ1-5,TGTGCCAGCAGTTCCGCTGGTCAGCCCCAGCATTTT,CASSSAGQPQHF
NA,NA,TRBV11-1,TRBJ2-2,TGTGCCAGCAGCCCCGACAGATACACCGGGGAGCTGTTTTTT,CASSPDRYTGELFF
NA,NA,TRBV30,TRBJ2-4,TGTGCCTGGAGTGTTTCCGGGGTTATAAACATTCAGTACTTC,CAWSVSGVINIQYF
NA,NA,TRBV24-1,TRBJ1-4,TGTGCCACCAGTGATTTGGGCAGGGTTGAAAAACTGTTTTTT,CATSDLGRVEKLFF
NA,TRBD1,TRBV9,TRBJ2-1,TGTGCCAGCAGCGCCACAGGGGGCCTTACCTACAATGAGCAGTTCTTC,CASSATGGLTYNEQFF
NA,TRBD1,TRBV28,TRBJ1-3,TGTGCCAGCAGTCCGGGACAGGGGGCCACTGGAAACACCATATATTTT,CASSPGQGATGNTIYF
NA,NA,TRBV4-3,TRBJ2-7,TGCGCCAGCAGCCAAGAGTCGGGGCTAGACCAGTACTTC,CASSQESGLDQYF
NA,NA,TRBV21-1,TRBJ1-1,TGTGCCAGCAGCCTCAACAGGGGGCTTAACACTGAAGCTTTCTTT,CASSLNRGLNTEAFF
NA,TRBD1,TRBV5-6,TRBJ1-5,TGTGCCAGCAGCTGGGGGGGGACAGAACGTAATCAGCCCCAGCATTTT,CASSWGGTERNQPQHF
NA,NA,TRBV7-2,TRBJ2-7,TGTGCCAGCAGCTTTTTGCGGGGCTTCGAGCAGTACTTC,CASSFLRGFEQYF
few,NA,TRBV28,TRBJ1-2,TGTGCCAGCAGTGTCCCGGACGGACTCTCGCGTGGCTACACCTTC,CASSVPDGLSRGYTF
NA,TRBD1,TRBV5-6,TRBJ2-6,TGTGCCAGCAGCTTTAGGCGAGCCAGGGGGTCCTCTGGGGCCAACGTCCTGACTTTC,CASSFRRARGSSGANVLTF
once,TRBD1,TRBV19,TRBJ1-4,TGTGCCAGTACCCCCAAGACAGGGTACGAAAAACTGTTTTTT,CASTPKTGYEKLFF
NA,TRBD2,TRBV5-8,TRBJ2-5,TGTGCCAGCAGCTTGATCCCTCGGGGGGCCCAGTACTTC,CASSLIPRGAQYF
NA,NA,TRBV19,TRBJ2-3,TGTGCCAGTAAGGTCTATTCTAGCACAGATACGCAGTATTTT,CASKVYSSTDTQYF
NA,NA,TRBV6-5,TRBJ1-1,TGTGCCAGCAGTTACGTAGCGTCCCTGAACACTGAAGCTTTCTTT,CASSYVASLNTEAFF
NA,NA,TRBV9,TRBJ2-5,TGTGCCAGCAGCGGGATCGCGGGGGAGACCCAGTACTTC,CASSGIAGETQYF
NA,NA,TRBV7-9,TRBJ1-1,TGTGCCAGCAGCTTATCGGAGGGGAGGACTGAAGCTTTCTTT,CASSLSEGRTEAFF
NA,TRBD2,TRBV3-1/TRBV3-2,TRBJ2-3,TGTGCCAGCAGCCAAGACGGGACGGGGAGCGGGGCGGATACGCAGTATTTT,CASSQDGTGSGADTQYF
few,NA,TRBV5-5,TRBJ1-2,TGTGCCAGCAGCTCAAAAGGGCATATCTTTAACTATGGCTACACCTTC,CASSSKGHIFNYGYTF
once,TRBD2,TRBV27,TRBJ2-1,TGTGCCAGCAGTTTGGGGACTACGAATGAGCAGTTCTTC,CASSLGTTNEQFF
NA,TRBD1,TRBV27,TRBJ1-4,TGTGCCAGCAGTTTCGGGGACAGGGGGGTTGAAAAACTGTTTTTT,CASSFGDRGVEKLFF
NA,NA,TRBV4-1,TRBJ2-7,TGCGCCAGCAGCCAAGACTCCGGCCCCTACGAGCAGTACTTC,CASSQDSGPYEQYF
NA,TRBD1,TRBV7-2,TRBJ1-2,TGTGCCAGCAGCTCAGGGGGTAACTATGGCTACACCTTC,CASSSGGNYGYTF
NA,TRBD1,TRBV7-8,TRBJ1-1,TGTGTCAGCGGCGGGCAGGGGGAGTATAATGAAGCTTTCTTT,CVSGGQGEYNEAFF
NA,NA,TRBV28,TRBJ2-1,TGTGCCAGCTTGGGGATCGGCGGGGAGTCCTACAATGAGCAGTTCTTC,CASLGIGGESYNEQFF
NA,NA,TRBV3-1/TRBV3-2,TRBJ1-2,TGTGCCAGCAGCCAAGACAGGGAATATGGCTACACCTTC,CASSQDREYGYTF
NA,NA,TRBV27,TRBJ1-1,TGTGCCAGCAGTTTGATCGGTTTAACTGAAGCTTTCTTT,CASSLIGLTEAFF
NA,NA,TRBV24-1,TRBJ2-3,TGTGCCACCAGTGATAGTCTAGGGGCGGAGGACACAGATACGCAGTATTTT,CATSDSLGAEDTDTQYF
NA,TRBD1,TRBV2,TRBJ1-1,TGTGCCAGCAGCGAAGCTGGTGTAAGGACAGGGGGAACTTTCTTT,CASSEAGVRTGGTFF
NA,NA,TRBV10-3,TRBJ2-4,TGTGCCATTTCTACCGCAGGAAACATTCAGTACTTC,CAISTAGNIQYF
NA,NA,TRBV12-3/TRBV12-4,TRBJ1-2,TGTGCCAGCAGTCCTGACCCCTATGGCTACACCTTC,CASSPDPYGYTF
NA,NA,TRBV19,TRBJ1-1,TGTGCCAGTCAAACGACAACGAACACTGAAGCTTTCTTT,CASQTTTNTEAFF
NA,TRBD1,TRBV6-5,TRBJ2-4,TGTGCCAGCAGAACAGGGGGAGTCAAAAACATTCAGTACTTC,CASRTGGVKNIQYF